This T cell receptor beta chain was captured in a study of T-cell memory formation after mild COVID-19. Study observations and caveats: Among clones contracting day 15 to 85, CD4/CD8 was balanced, whereas later expanders leaned CD4+.

Constant-segment primers served in 5'RACE that generated TCR alpha and TCR beta cDNA libraries bearing sample barcodes and UMIs. TCRdb passed the 5' RACE reads through MiXCR, listing each CDR3 protein once. Of approximately 430,000 distinct CDR3 sequences in the sample, roughly a quarter were seen once. A word on this clonotype: Antigen unknown.

Germline-derived CDR1 and CDR2 are MNHEY and SMNVEV (reference sequence). The CDR3 loop spans 18 amino acids. Between the trimmed V and J ends, which lost 3 bases and 3 bases, there was a span of 23 bases. This receptor was obtained from an adult woman who had mild COVID-19 (a few samples of this study predate the infection). Cell type and time point are not known. The sequenced sample consisted of PBMCs or a T cell subset sorted from them (not recorded which). V is TRBV27 and J is TRBJ1-2; unclear D gene. CDR3 region: CASSLFKGVGGGDYGYTF. CDR3 DNA sequence: TGTGCCAGCAGTTTGTTTAAGGGAGTTGGAGGCGGGGACTATGGCTACACCTTC.